This TCR beta chain is drawn from a study of T-cell reconstitution after alpha-beta-depleted transplantation in children (dated by TCRdb to about 2016). Notes on the research overall: Using TCR repertoire profiling, the study followed T-cell immune reconstitution in a quantitative way in children after TCRalphabeta/CD19-depleted allogeneic hematopoietic cell transplantation.

Concerning this clonotype: Its antigen specificity is not known. Per-nucleotide qualities are absent, and no much larger clonotype sits a single base away.

Trimming removed 5 bases from V and 2 bases from J; the gene matches leave 5 bases unexplained. For CDR1 and CDR2, the germline V gene (reference sequence) lists DFQATT and SNEGSKA. The CDR3 sequence holds 13 residues, the cysteine and phenylalanine included. Only CDR3 DNA remains: 39 bases, in frame from the first base. The investigation overall reported the following: Over subsequent months, a decline in hyperexpanded clone frequencies was noted, and after one year, T-cell counts and TCRbeta diversity were mostly ascribed to newly produced T cells. The apparently early alphabetaT-cell count recovery about two months after transplant was reportedly dependent on only several hundred rapidly expanded clones derived from non-depleted graft cells. In some patients, the high TCRbeta diversity seen at day 60 was put down to recipient T cells and intrathymic progenitors that had survived conditioning.

Receptors were amplified or captured by PCR. Sequencer: Illumina HiSeq 2500. TCR libraries were prepared with molecular barcoding, using unique molecular identifiers to normalize TCRbeta repertoire quantification. TCRdb took the public reads, trimmed them with fastp at Q25, ran MiXCR for clone calling and kept in-frame beta chains. Merged by CDR3 protein, the rows form single entries marked with the most common genes and DNA. This sample holds about 340,000 distinct CDR3 sequences; around 15% were observed only once. The ten top clones hold roughly two fifths of the sample. The sample's treatment or condition label, decoded: allogeneic hematopoietic cell transplantation with graft depleted of TCRalphabeta T cells and CD19 B cells. TCRalphabeta/CD19-depleted allogeneic hematopoietic cell grafts were given to the transplant recipients, all of whom were children.

The sequence was collected from a male patient between 2 and 10 years old who had a stem cell transplant for acute lymphoblastic leukemia, so the T cells may come from the graft donor. The chain is encoded by TRBV20-1 joined to TRBJ2-7, and 8 bases in between align with TRBD1. Sequenced here: PBMCs, mostly from graft donor cells, sampled 360 days after TCRalphabeta/CD19-depleted stem cell transplant. The CDR3 reads as follows: CSASQGVTYEQYF. Read as DNA, the sequence is TGCAGTGCTTCACAGGGGGTTACCTACGAGCAGTACTTC.